The T cell receptor (beta chain) under discussion was sequenced for a study of T cells in Graves' hyperthyroidism and ophthalmopathy. This CDR3 is 15 amino acids long. Germline CDR1 ENHRY, CDR2 SYGVKD. Between the trimmed V and J ends, which lost 0 bases and 3 bases, there was a span of 9 bases. The table lists this clonotype with a few counts. RNA transcripts gave rise to amplified TCR beta CDR3 regions. A set of HTBI primers served as the primers for a first-round RT-PCR of the TCR CDR3. TCRdb re-called the multiplex PCR reads through MiXCR, storing one row per CDR3 protein. The repertoire includes 350,000 or so distinct CDR3 sequences, about 20% of them detected once, and approximately 49% sits in the top ten. Diagnosing involved the use of clinical symptoms, serum thyroxine and TRAb, thyroid ultrasound and orbital computed tomography.

This chain connects TRBV10-3 to TRBJ1-5; weak D call: TRBD1 (5 bases). The sequence derives from a woman aged 45 to 65 with Graves' hyperthyroidism. The sequenced sample consisted of blood. Written as DNA, the CDR3 is TGTGCCATCAGTGAGTCGAGTGGGGCCAATCAGCCCCAGCATTTT. Its protein is CAISESSGANQPQHF.